Below, 19 T cell receptor beta chains from the same sample are listed, as sequenced in a study of early T cells in non-severe SARS-CoV-2 infection. MiXCR, run by TCRdb on the 5' RACE reads, gives a single entry per CDR3 protein. The data show approximately 48,000 distinct CDR3 sequences, 5.5% to 8% seen once. Sample: whole blood, taken at baseline. All receptors derive from an adult who was a healthcare worker with PCR-confirmed SARS-CoV-2 infection or an uninfected control (not recorded which).

This clonotype was observed many times. The V call is TRBV10-3, the J call TRBJ2-7; D remains ambiguous. This CDR3 region has 11 residues. Trimming took 1 base from V and 9 from J, leaving 7 bases between them. Germline V CDR1 and CDR2: ENHRY, SYGVKD. Here the CDR3 reads CAISEFGLQYF. For the CDR3, the DNA is TGTGCCATCAGTGAGTTCGGCTTGCAGTACTTC.

This clonotype was found many times. This chain links TRBV18 with TRBJ2-1; tentatively, D is TRBD1 (5 bases). This CDR3 spans 16 amino acids. The V end lost 3 bases, the J end lost 0 bases, and 12 bases lay between the germline ends. Looked up from germline, CDR1 is KGHSH and CDR2 is LQKENI. The CDR3 nucleotides are TGTGCCAGCTCACCTCCGGCAGGGCGCTCCTACAATGAGCAGTTCTTC. Translating gives CASSPPAGRSYNEQFF.

There are many counts of this clonotype. The chain combines TRBV20-1 with TRBJ1-1, with TRBD1 matching over 7 bases. Germline V gives CDR1 DFQATT, CDR2 SNEGSKA (reference sequence). The J segment lost 1 base and the V segment lost 4 bases, leaving 3 bases of the junction unmatched. The CDR3 has 13 amino acids. The CDR3 reads CSAINRGNTEAFF. The CDR3 nucleotides are TGCAGTGCTATTAACAGGGGGAACACTGAAGCTTTCTTT.

This clonotype was observed at least ten times. The chain employs TRBV9 and TRBJ2-1; 9 positions match TRBD2. The length of the CDR3 is 16 residues. Losses at the gene ends were 0 bases for V and 7 bases for J; bases not matched to a gene: 8. Germline lookup yields CDR1 SGDLS and CDR2 YYNGEE. For the CDR3, the DNA is TGTGCCAGCAGCGTAGCGGGACTAGCACAGGGGAATGAGCAGTTCTTC. The encoded protein is CASSVAGLAQGNEQFF. Full variable domain (rest looked up from reference TRBV9 and TRBJ2-1): DSGVTQTPKHLITATGQRVTLRCSPRSGDLSVYWYQQSLDQGLQFLIQYYNGEERAKGNILERFSAQQFPDLHSELNLSSLELGDSALYFCASSVAGLAQGNEQFFGPGTRLTVL.

This clonotype appeared many times. This chain joins TRBV19 and TRBJ1-5; D is perhaps TRBD1 (6 bases). This CDR3 contains 17 residues. V lost 5 bases and J lost 0, with 17 bases in between. Germline CDR1 is LNHDA and CDR2 is SQIVND (reference sequence). The CDR3 DNA follows: TGTGCCAGTAGTCCTGTCAAGACAGGCGATAGCAATCAGCCCCAGCATTTT. Amino acid sequence: CASSPVKTGDSNQPQHF.

The rearrangement links TRBV11-2 to TRBJ2-7; unclear D gene. Germline V CDR1 and CDR2: SGHAT, FQNNGV. This CDR3 contains 15 residues. The V end was cut by 5 bases, the J end by 2 bases, with 16 bases between. CDR3 protein: CASSPLGPFAYEQYF. In nucleotides, the CDR3 is TGTGCCAGCAGCCCCCTAGGGCCATTCGCCTACGAGCAGTACTTC.

In this sample, this clonotype turned up many times. V is TRBV9 and J is TRBJ2-3; D unresolved. This CDR3 is 15 amino acids long. CDR1 and CDR2 (germline): SGDLS, YYNGEE. V was pared by 3 bases and J by 5 bases, with 16 bases between. CDR3 loop: CASSANTLPRDTQYF. CDR3 in DNA: TGTGCCAGCAGCGCCAACACCCTTCCTAGAGATACGCAGTATTTT.

This clonotype was detected ten times or more. This chain links TRBV3-1 with TRBJ2-1; 12 nucleotides line up with TRBD2. CDR3 length: 14 residues. J lost 7 bases, V lost 4 bases, and 2 bases had no gene match. Per the germline V gene, CDR1 is LGHDT and CDR2 is YNNKEL (reference sequence). The CDR3 nucleotides read TGTGCCAGCAGCCTTGGACTAGCGGGGAATGAGCAGTTCTTC. This sequence encodes CASSLGLAGNEQFF.

This clonotype has at least ten counts. V gene TRBV29-1 combines with J gene TRBJ1-2, with 7 nucleotides matching TRBD1. The CDR3 has 14 amino acids. The V gene's germline CDR1 is SQVTM and CDR2 ANQGSEA. V lost 3 bases, J lost 7 bases, and 11 bases stayed unmatched. The CDR3 spells CSVEVTGASRGYTF. CDR3 sequence (DNA): TGCAGCGTTGAGGTTACAGGGGCGTCTCGTGGCTACACCTTC.

Turning to this clonotype: Since a much larger clone is just one base distant, this may be a read error. The chain links TRBV7-3 to TRBJ2-1; 7 nucleotides align to TRBD1. The V gene's germline CDR1 is SGHTA and CDR2 FQGTGA. The CDR3 has 13 residues. The CDR3 loop reads CASSSTGNNDQFF. The CDR3 coding sequence is TGTGCCAGCAGCTCGACAGGGAACAATGATCAGTTCTTC.

This clonotype was found a few times. The chain combines TRBV7-3 with TRBJ2-2; D uncertain. The V gene lost 5 bases and the J gene lost 1 base, with 11 bases spanning the gap. CDR1 and CDR2 (germline): SGHTA, FQGTGA. CDR3 length equals 15 residues. The CDR3 loop reads CASSLDTVNTGELFF. The CDR3 DNA follows: TGTGCCAGCAGCCTCGACACTGTGAACACCGGGGAGCTGTTTTTT. Full variable domain (outside the CDR3, taken from reference TRBV7-3 and TRBJ2-2): GAGVSQTPSNKVTEKGKYVELRCDPISGHTALYWYRQSLGQGPEFLIYFQGTGAADDSGLPNDRFFAVRPEGSVSTLKIQRTERGDSAVYLCASSLDTVNTGELFFGEGSRLTVL.

The genes are TRBV27 and TRBJ2-3; D may be TRBD1 or TRBD2 (5 bases each). The CDR3 loop spans 13 amino acids. V was shortened by 6 bases and J by 4 bases, with 11 bases between the two germline ends. Germline CDR1 is MNHEY and CDR2 is SMNVEV (reference sequence). The CDR3 DNA sequence: TGTGCCAGCAGCTTCGTGGGGGCAGATACGCAGTATTTT. Translated: CASSFVGADTQYF.

The table lists this clonotype with many counts. The genes are TRBV20-1 and TRBJ1-5; TRBD1 might be the D (5 bases). V lost 0 bases, J lost 0 bases, and 12 bases lay in between. Germline-derived CDR1 and CDR2 are DFQATT and SNEGSKA (reference sequence). This CDR3 region has 16 residues. The DNA for the CDR3 is TGCAGTGCTAGAGATGTGGAGGGGCCTAGCAATCAGCCCCAGCATTTT. Encoded protein: CSARDVEGPSNQPQHF.

In its sample, this clonotype was seen a few times. The V call is TRBV7-2, the J call TRBJ1-1; D gene unclear. V lost 1 base, J lost 0 bases, and 9 bases lay in between. The CDR3 is 15 amino acids. Germline assignment: CDR1 SGHTA and CDR2 FQGNSA. The CDR3 loop is CASSLVMEMNTEAFF. As DNA, the CDR3 is TGTGCCAGCAGCTTAGTTATGGAAATGAACACTGAAGCTTTCTTT.

This clonotype was detected ten times or more. The chain has TRBV9 and TRBJ2-7; D ambiguous. V lost 7 bases and J lost 5, with 13 bases in between. This CDR3 spans 12 amino acids. Germline loops: CDR1 SGDLS, CDR2 YYNGEE. Written as DNA, the CDR3 is TGTGCCAGCGGGTTAGATGGCCACGAGCAGTACTTC. Translating gives CASGLDGHEQYF.

This clonotype was picked up many times. The J gene is TRBJ2-5, the V gene TRBV5-1; 7 bases line up with TRBD1. The CDR3 has 15 residues. Trimming cost V 1 base and J 2 bases; bases outside gene matches: 5. CDR1 is SGHRS and CDR2 is YFSETQ in the germline V gene. The chain's CDR3 is CASSLPRGTQETQYF. In nucleotides, the CDR3 is TGCGCCAGCAGCTTGCCCAGGGGGACGCAAGAGACCCAGTACTTC.

This sequence joins TRBV20-1 and TRBJ1-1, with TRBD1 matching 7 bases. The CDR3 totals 11 residues. Per the germline V gene, CDR1 is DFQATT and CDR2 is SNEGSKA (reference sequence). V shed 5 bases, J shed 13 bases, and the junction held 10 bases outside the gene matches. The CDR3 DNA reads TGCAGTGCTCCGCGCGGGACAGAGCTTTTCTTT. It translates to CSAPRGTELFF.

V is TRBV11-3 and J is TRBJ2-5, with D perhaps assigned TRBD1 or TRBD2 (6 bases each). Germline-derived CDR1 and CDR2 are SGHNT and YENEEA. The CDR3 is 13 amino acids. Trimming removed 5 bases at V and 5 bases at J, with 12 bases between. DNA for the CDR3: TGTGCCAGCAGCCCGAGGGGGGTGGAGACCCAGTACTTC. Its translation is CASSPRGVETQYF.

This clonotype was observed a few times. This chain links TRBV3-1 with TRBJ2-1; 8 bases fit TRBD1. Losses at the gene ends were 5 bases for V and 11 bases for J; bases not matched to a gene: 5. Germline-derived CDR1 and CDR2 are LGHDT and YNNKEL (reference sequence). This CDR3 contains 12 residues. CDR3 in amino acids: CASSFTGGQQFF. The CDR3 coding sequence is TGTGCCAGCAGCTTCACAGGGGGTCAGCAGTTCTTC.